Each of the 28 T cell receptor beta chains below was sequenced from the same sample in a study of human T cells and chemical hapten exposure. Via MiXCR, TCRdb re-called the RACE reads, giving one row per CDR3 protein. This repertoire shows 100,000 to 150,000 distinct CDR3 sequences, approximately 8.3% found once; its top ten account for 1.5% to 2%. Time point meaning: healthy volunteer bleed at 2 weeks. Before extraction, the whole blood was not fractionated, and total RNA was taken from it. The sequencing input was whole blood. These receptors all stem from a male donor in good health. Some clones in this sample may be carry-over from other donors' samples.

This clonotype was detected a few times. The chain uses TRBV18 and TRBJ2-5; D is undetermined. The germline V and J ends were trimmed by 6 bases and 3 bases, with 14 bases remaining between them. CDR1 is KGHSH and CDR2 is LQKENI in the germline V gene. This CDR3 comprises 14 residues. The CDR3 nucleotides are TGTGCCAGCTCCCAGTCCGCTCAGAAAGAGACCCAGTACTTC. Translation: CASSQSAQKETQYF.

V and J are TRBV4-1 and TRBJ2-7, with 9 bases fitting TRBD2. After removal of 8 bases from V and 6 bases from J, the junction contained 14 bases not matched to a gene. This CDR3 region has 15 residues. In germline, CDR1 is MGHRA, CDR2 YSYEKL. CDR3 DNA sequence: TGCGCCAGCTGCCCTAATAGCGGGAGTCTAGTCGAGCAGTACTTC. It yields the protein CASCPNSGSLVEQYF.

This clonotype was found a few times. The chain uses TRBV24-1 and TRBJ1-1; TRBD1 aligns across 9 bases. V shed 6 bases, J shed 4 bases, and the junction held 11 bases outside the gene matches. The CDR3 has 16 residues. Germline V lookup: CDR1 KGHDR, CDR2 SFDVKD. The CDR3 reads CATSKTGGFSGTEAFF. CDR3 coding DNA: TGTGCCACCAGTAAGACAGGGGGTTTCTCGGGCACTGAAGCTTTCTTT.

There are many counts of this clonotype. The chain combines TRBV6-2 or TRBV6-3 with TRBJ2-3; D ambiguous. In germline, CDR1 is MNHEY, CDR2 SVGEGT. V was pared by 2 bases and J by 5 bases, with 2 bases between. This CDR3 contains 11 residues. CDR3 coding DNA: TGTGCCAGCAGTTACCAAGATACGCAGTATTTT. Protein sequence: CASSYQDTQYF.

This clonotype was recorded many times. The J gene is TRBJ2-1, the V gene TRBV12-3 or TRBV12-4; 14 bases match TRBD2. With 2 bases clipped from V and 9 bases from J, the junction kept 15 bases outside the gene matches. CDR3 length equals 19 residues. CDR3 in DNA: TGTGCCAGCAGTTTACGATTGCGAGGGACTAGCGGGAGTCGGGGTGAGCAGTTCTTC. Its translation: CASSLRLRGTSGSRGEQFF.

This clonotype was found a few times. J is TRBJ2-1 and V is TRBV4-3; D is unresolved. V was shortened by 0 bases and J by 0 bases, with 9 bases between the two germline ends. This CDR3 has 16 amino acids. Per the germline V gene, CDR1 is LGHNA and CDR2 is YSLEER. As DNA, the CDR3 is TGCGCCAGCAGCCAAGATCGGTCCCGCTCCTACAATGAGCAGTTCTTC. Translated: CASSQDRSRSYNEQFF.

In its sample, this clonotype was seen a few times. CDR3 amino acids: CSASRRATNYGYTF. The DNA of the CDR3 is TGCAGTGCTAGCCGTCGGGCGACTAACTATGGCTACACCTTC. The chain joins TRBV20-1 to TRBJ1-2; D gene uncertain. The CDR3 has 14 residues. With 3 bases removed from V and 0 bases from J, the gap between germline ends came to 11 bases. CDR1 and CDR2 (germline): DFQATT, SNEGSKA (reference sequence).

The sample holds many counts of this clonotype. Here the CDR3 reads CASSLGGGLSYEQYF. The CDR3, as DNA: TGTGCCAGCAGCTTAGGGGGAGGGCTCAGCTACGAGCAGTACTTC. The chain links TRBV7-9 to TRBJ2-7, with TRBD2 matching 7 bases. Germline CDR1 is SEHNR and CDR2 is FQNEAQ (reference sequence). V shed 1 base and J 3 bases; nucleotides not matched to a gene: 6. The CDR3 totals 15 residues.

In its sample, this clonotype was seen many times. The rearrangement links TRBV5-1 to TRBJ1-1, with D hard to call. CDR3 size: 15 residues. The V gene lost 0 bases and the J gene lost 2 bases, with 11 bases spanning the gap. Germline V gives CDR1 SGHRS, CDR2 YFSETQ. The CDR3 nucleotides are TGCGCCAGCAGCTTGGAAGAGAGTGGCAACACTGAAGCTTTCTTT. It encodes CASSLEESGNTEAFF.

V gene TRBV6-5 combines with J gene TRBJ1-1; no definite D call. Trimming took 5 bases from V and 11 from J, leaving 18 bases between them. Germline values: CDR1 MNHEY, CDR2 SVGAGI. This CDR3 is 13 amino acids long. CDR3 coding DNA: TGTGCCAGCAGTACCAATATGGCGGCGAAGGCTTTCTTT. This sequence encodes CASSTNMAAKAFF.

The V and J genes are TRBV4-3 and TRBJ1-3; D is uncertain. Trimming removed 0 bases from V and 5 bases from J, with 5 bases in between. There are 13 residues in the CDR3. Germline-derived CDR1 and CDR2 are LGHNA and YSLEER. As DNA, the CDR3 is TGCGCCAGCAGCCAAGAGTATCGAAACACCATATATTTT. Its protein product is CASSQEYRNTIYF.

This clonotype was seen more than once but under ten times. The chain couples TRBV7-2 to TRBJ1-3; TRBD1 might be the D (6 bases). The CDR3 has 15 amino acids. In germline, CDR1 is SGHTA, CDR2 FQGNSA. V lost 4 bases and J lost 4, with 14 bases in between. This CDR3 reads CASSSRGGAGNTIYF. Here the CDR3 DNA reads TGTGCCAGCAGCTCCAGGGGCGGTGCGGGAAACACCATATATTTT.

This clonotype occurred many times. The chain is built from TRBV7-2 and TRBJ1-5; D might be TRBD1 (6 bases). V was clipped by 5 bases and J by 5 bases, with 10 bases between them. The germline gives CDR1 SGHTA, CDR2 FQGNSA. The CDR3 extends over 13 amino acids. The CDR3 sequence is CASSHRADQPQHF. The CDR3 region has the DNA TGTGCCAGCAGCCACAGGGCCGATCAGCCCCAGCATTTT.

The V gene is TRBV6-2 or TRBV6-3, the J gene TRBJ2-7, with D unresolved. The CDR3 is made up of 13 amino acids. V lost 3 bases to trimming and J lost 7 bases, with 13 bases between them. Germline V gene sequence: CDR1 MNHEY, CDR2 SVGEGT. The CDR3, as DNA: TGTGCCAGCAGTTATGACCCTAAGAGGGAGCAGTACTTC. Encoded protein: CASSYDPKREQYF.

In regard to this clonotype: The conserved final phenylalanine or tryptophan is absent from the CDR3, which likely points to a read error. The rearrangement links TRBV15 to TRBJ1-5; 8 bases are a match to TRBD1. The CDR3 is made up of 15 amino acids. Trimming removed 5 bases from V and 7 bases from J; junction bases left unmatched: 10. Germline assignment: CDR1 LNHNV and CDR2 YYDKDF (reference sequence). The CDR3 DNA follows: TGTGCCACCAGCGCCGGGACAGGAGGAACACAGCCCCAGCATTTA. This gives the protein CATSAGTGGTQPQHL.

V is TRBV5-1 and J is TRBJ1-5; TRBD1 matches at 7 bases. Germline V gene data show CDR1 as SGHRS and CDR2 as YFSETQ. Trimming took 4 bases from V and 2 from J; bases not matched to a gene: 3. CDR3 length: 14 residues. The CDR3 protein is CASSTTGGNQPQHF. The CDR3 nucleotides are TGCGCCAGCAGCACAACAGGGGGCAATCAGCCCCAGCATTTT.

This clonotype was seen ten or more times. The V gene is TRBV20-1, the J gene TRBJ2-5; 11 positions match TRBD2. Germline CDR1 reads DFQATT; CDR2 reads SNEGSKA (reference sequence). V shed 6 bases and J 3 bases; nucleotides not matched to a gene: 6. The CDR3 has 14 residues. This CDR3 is CSAKLAGVKETQYF. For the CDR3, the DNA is TGCAGTGCAAAACTAGCGGGGGTCAAAGAGACCCAGTACTTC.

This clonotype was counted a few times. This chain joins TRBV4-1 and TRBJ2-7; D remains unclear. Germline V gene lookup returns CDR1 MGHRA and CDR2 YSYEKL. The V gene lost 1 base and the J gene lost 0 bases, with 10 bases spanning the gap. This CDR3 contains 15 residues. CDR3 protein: CASSQVNYRSYEQYF. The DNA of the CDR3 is TGCGCCAGCAGCCAAGTGAACTATCGCTCCTACGAGCAGTACTTC.

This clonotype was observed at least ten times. The CDR3, as DNA: TGTGCCAGTAGTATGTCGGACCGTTGGGGCTACACCTTC. This gives the protein CASSMSDRWGYTF. This chain links TRBV19 with TRBJ1-2; D unresolved. The germline gives CDR1 LNHDA, CDR2 SQIVND (reference sequence). V was pared by 3 bases and J by 8 bases, with 13 bases between. There are 13 residues in the CDR3.

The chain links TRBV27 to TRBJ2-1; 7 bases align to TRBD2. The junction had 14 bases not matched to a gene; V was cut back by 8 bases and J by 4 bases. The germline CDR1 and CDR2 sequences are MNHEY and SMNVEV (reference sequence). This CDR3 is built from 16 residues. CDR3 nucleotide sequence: TGTGCCAGCTCGTTGGGGGGGTCTAGACAGTACAATGAGCAGTTCTTC. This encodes CASSLGGSRQYNEQFF.

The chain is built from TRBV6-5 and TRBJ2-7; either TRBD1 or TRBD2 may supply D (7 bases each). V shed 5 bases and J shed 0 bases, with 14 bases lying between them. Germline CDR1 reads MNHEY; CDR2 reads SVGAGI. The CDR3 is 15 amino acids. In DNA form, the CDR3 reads TGTGCCAGCAGTCAGCAGGGGGGGCCCTCCTACGAGCAGTACTTC. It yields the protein CASSQQGGPSYEQYF.

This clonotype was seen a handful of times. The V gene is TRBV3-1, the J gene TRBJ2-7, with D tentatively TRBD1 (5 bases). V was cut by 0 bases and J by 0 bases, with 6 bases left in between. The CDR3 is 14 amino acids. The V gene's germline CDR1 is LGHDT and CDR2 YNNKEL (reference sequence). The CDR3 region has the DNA TGTGCCAGCAGCCAAGAACAGGCCTCCTACGAGCAGTACTTC. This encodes CASSQEQASYEQYF.

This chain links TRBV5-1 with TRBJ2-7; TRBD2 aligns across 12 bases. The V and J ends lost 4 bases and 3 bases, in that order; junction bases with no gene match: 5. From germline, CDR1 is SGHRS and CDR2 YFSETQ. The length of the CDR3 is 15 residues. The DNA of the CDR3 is TGCGCCAGCAGCATCGGACTAGCGGGGAACTACGAGCAGTACTTC. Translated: CASSIGLAGNYEQYF.

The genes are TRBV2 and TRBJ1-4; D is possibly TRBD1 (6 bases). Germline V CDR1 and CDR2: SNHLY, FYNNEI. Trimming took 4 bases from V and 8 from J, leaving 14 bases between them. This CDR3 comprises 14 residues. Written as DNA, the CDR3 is TGTGCCAGCAGTGCACAGGGCGGAAAAGAAAAACTGTTTTTT. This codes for CASSAQGGKEKLFF.

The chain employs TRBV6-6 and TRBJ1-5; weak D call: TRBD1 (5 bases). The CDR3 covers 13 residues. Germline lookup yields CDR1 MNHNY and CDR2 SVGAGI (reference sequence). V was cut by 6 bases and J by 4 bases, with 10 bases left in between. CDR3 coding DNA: TGTGCCAGCAGCCGACAGCTTAATCAGCCCCAGCATTTT. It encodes CASSRQLNQPQHF.

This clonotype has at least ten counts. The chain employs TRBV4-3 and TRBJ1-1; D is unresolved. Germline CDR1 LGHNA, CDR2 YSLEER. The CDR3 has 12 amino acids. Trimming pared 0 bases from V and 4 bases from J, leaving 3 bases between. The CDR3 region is CASSQDGTEAFF. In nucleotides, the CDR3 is TGCGCCAGCAGCCAAGACGGCACTGAAGCTTTCTTT.

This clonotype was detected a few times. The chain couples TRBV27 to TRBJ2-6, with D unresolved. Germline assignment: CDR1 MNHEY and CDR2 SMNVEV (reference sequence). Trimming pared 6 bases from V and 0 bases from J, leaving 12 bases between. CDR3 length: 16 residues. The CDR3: CASSRREHSGANVLTF. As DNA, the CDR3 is TGTGCCAGCAGCCGTAGGGAACACTCTGGGGCCAACGTCCTGACTTTC. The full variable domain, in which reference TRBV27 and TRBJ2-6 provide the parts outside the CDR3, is EAQVTQNPRYLITVTGKKLTVTCSQNMNHEYMSWYRQDPGLGLRQIYYSMNVEVTDKGDVPEGYKVSRKEKRNFPLILESPSPNQTSLYFCASSRREHSGANVLTFGAGSRLTVL.

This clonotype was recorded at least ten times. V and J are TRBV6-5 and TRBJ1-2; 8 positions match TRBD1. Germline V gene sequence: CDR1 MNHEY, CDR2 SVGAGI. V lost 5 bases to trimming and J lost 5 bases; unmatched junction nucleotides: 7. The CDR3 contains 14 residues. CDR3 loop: CASSTDRERYGYTF. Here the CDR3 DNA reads TGTGCCAGCAGTACGGACAGGGAGCGGTATGGCTACACCTTC.